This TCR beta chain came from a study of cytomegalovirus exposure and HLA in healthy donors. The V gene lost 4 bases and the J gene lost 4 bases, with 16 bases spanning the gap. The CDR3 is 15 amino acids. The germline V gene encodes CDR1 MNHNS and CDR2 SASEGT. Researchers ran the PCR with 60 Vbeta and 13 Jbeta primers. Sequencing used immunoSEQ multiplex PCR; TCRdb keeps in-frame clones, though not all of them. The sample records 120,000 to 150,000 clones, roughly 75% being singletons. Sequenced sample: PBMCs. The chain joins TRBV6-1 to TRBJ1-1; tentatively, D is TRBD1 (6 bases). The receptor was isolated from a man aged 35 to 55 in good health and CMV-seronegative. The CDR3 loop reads CASSAGDQGGTEAFF. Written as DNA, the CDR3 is TGTGCCAGCAGTGCAGGGGATCAGGGTGGCACTGAAGCTTTCTTT.